This T cell receptor (beta chain) is from a study of T cell changes during pregnancy in multiple sclerosis. The protocol was immunoSEQ multiplex PCR, while the TCRdb copy is restricted to in-frame clones and leaves out a portion. The data show approximately 110,000 clones, with roughly nine tenths seen just once and about 3.2% held by the top ten. The source is a female donor with multiple sclerosis, enrolled in a pregnancy study. The specimen comprised peripheral blood, sampled after pregnancy.

CDR3 in amino acids: CASSFGGDPYEQYF. CDR3 DNA: TGTGCCAGCAGCTTCGGGGGAGACCCCTACGAGCAGTACTTC. This chain links TRBV7-9 with TRBJ2-7; D possibly corresponds to TRBD2 (6 bases). The V gene's germline CDR1 is SEHNR and CDR2 FQNEAQ (reference sequence). The CDR3 length is 14 residues. V was clipped by 3 bases and J by 2 bases, with 11 bases between them.